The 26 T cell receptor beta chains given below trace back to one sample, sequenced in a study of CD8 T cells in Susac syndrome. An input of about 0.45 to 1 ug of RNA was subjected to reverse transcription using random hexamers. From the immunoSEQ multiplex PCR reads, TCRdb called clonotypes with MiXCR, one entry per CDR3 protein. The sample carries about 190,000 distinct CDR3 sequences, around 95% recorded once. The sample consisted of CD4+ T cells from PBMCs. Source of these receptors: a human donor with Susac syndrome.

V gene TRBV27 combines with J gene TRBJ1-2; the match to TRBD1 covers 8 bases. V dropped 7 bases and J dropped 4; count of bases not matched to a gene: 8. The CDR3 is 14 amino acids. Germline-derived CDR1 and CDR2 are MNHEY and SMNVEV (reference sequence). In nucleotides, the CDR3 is TGTGCCAGCACCCGGACAGGGCTGACCTATGGCTACACCTTC. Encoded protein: CASTRTGLTYGYTF.

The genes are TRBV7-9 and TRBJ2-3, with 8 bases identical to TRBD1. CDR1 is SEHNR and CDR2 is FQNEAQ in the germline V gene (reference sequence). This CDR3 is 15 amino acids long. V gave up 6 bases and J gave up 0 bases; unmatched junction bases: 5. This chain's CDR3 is CASSRGQGSTDTQYF. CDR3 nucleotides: TGTGCCAGCAGTCGTGGACAGGGAAGCACAGATACGCAGTATTTT.

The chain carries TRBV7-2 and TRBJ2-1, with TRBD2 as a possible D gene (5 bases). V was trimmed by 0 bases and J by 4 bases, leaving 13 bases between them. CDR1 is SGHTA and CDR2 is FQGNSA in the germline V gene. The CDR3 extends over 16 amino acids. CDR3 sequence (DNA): TGTGCCAGCAGCTTAGCCGCGCGGGCGGCTTACAATGAGCAGTTCTTC. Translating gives CASSLAARAAYNEQFF.

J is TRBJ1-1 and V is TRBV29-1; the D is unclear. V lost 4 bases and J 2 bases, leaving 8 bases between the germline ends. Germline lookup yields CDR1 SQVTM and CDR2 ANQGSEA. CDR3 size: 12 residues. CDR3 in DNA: TGCAGCGTTGGTCGTGGTAACACTGAAGCTTTCTTT. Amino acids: CSVGRGNTEAFF.

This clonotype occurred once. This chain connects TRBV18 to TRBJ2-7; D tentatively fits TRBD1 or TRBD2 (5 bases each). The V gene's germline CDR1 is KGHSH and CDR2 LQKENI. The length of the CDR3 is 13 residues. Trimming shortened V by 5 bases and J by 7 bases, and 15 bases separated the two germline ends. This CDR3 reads CASSTAPGSEQYF. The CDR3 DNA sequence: TGTGCCAGCTCAACCGCCCCAGGGAGTGAGCAGTACTTC. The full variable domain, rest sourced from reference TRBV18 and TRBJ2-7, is NAGVMQNPRHLVRRRGQEARLRCSPMKGHSHVYWYRQLPEEGLKFMVYLQKENIIDESGMPKERFSAEFPKEGPSILRIQQVVRGDSAAYFCASSTAPGSEQYFGPGTRLTVT.

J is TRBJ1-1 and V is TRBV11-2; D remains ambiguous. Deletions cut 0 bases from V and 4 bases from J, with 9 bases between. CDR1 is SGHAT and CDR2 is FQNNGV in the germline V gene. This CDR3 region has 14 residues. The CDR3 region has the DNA TGTGCCAGCAGCTTAGATACCGGGTCCACTGAAGCTTTCTTT. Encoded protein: CASSLDTGSTEAFF.

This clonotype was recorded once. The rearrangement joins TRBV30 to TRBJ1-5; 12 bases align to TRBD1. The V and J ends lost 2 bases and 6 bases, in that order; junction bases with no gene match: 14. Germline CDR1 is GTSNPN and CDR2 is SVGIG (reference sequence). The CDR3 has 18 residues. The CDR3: CAWSRVGQGARVSQPQHF. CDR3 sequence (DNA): TGTGCCTGGAGTCGAGTGGGACAGGGGGCGAGGGTGAGTCAGCCCCAGCATTTT. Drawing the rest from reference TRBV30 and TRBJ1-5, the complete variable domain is SQTIHQWPATLVQPVGSPLSLECTVEGTSNPNLYWYRQAAGRGLQLLFYSVGIGQISSEVPQNLSASRPQDRQFILSSKKLLLSDSGFYLCAWSRVGQGARVSQPQHFGDGTRLSIL.

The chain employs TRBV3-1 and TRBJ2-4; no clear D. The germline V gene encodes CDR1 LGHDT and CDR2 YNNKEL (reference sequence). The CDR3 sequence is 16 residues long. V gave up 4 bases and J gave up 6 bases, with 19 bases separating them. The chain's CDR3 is CASSPRKAISRNIQYF. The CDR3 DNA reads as TGTGCCAGCAGCCCACGTAAAGCGATTAGCCGAAACATTCAGTACTTC. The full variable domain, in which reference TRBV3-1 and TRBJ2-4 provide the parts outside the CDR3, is DTAVSQTPKYLVTQMGNDKSIKCEQNLGHDTMYWYKQDSKKFLKIMFSYNNKELIINETVPNRFSPKSPDKAHLNLHINSLELGDSAVYFCASSPRKAISRNIQYFGAGTRLSVL.

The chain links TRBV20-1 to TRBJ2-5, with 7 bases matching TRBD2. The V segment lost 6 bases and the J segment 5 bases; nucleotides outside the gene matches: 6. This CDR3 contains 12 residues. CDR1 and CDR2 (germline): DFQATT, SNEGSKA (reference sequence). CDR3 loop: CSARSGVETQYF. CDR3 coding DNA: TGCAGTGCCAGAAGCGGGGTTGAGACCCAGTACTTC.

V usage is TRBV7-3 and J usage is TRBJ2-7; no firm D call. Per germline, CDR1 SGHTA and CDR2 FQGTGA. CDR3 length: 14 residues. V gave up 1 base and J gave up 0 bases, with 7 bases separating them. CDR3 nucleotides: TGTGCCAGCAGCTTAATGGAGCTCTCCTACGAGCAGTACTTC. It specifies CASSLMELSYEQYF.

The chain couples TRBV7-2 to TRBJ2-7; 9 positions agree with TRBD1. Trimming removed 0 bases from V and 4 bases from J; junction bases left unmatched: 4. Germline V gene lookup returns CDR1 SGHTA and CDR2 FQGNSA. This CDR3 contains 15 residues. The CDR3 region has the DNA TGTGCCAGCAGCTTAGCCCCCGGACAGGGGTACGAGCAGTACTTC. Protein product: CASSLAPGQGYEQYF.

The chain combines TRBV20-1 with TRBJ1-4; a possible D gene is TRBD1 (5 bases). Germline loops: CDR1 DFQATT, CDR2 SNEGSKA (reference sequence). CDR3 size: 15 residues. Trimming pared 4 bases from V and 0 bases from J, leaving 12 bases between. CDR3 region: CSAKRGTATNEKLFF. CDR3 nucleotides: TGCAGTGCTAAACGTGGGACGGCAACTAATGAAAAACTGTTTTTT.

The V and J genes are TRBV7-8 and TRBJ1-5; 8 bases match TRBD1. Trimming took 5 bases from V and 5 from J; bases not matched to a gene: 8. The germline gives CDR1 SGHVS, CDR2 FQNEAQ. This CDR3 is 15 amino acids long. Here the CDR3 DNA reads TGTGCCAGCAGCCAGGACAGGGATATGTATCAGCCCCAGCATTTT. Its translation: CASSQDRDMYQPQHF.

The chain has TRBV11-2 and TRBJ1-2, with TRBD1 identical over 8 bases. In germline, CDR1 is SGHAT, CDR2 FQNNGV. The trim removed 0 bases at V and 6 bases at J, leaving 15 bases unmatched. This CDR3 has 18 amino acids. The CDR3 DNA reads TGTGCCAGCAGCTTAGATCTCACAGGGACAGGTCGCCGGAATGGCTACACCTTC. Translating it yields CASSLDLTGTGRRNGYTF.

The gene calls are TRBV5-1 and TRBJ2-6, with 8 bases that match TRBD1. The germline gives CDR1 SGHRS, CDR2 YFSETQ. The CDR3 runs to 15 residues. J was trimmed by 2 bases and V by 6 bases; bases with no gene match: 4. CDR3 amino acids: CASKQGAAGANVLTF. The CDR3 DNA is TGCGCCAGCAAGCAGGGGGCGGCTGGGGCCAACGTCCTGACTTTC.

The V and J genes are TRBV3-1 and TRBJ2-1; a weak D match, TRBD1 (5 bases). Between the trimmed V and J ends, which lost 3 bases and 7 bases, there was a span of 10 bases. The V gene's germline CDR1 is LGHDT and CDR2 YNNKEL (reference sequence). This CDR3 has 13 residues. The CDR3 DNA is TGTGCCAGCAGCCACTCAGGGCGGAATGAGCAGTTCTTC. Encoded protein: CASSHSGRNEQFF.

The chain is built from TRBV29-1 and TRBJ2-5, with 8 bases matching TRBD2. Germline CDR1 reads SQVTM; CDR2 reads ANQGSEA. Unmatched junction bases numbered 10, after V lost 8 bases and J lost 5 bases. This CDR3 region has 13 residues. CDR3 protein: CSMRTSGSETQYF. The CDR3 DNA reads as TGCAGCATGAGGACAAGCGGGAGCGAGACCCAGTACTTC.

CDR3 region: CASSLPVDTGELFF. CDR3 sequence (DNA): TGCGCCAGCAGCTTGCCGGTTGACACCGGGGAGCTGTTTTTT. The chain uses TRBV5-1 and TRBJ2-2; D is undetermined. Looked up from germline, CDR1 is SGHRS and CDR2 is YFSETQ. V was cut by 1 base and J by 3 bases, with 7 bases left in between. The CDR3 contains 14 residues.

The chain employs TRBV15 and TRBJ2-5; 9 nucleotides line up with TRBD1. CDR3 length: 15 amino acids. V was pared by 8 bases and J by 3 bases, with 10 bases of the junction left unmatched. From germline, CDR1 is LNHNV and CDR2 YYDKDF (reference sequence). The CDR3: CATGTGLFGEETQYF. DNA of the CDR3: TGTGCCACCGGGACAGGGTTGTTTGGGGAAGAGACCCAGTACTTC.

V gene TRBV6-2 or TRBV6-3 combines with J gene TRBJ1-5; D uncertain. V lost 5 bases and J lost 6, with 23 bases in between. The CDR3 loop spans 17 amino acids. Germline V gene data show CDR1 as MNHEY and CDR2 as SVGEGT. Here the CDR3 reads CASSPDRGDLYGQPQHF. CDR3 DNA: TGTGCCAGCAGTCCCGACCGAGGAGATCTCTATGGTCAGCCCCAGCATTTT.

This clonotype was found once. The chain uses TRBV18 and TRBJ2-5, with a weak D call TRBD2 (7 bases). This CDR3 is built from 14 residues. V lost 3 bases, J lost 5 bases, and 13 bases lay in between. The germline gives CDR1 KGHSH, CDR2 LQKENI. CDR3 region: CASSPGGREETQYF. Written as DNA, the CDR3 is TGTGCCAGCTCACCGGGGGGGCGAGAGGAGACCCAGTACTTC.

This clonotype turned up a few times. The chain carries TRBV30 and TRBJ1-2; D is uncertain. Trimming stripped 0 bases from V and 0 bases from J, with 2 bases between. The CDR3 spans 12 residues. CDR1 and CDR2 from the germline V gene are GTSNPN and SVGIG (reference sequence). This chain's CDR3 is CAWSVSNYGYTF. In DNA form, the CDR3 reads TGTGCCTGGAGTGTCTCTAACTATGGCTACACCTTC.

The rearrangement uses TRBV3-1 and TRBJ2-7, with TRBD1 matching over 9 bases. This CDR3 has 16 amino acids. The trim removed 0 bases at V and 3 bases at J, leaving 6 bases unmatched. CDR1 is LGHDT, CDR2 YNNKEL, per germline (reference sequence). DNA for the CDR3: TGTGCCAGCAGCCAAGAAGCCCGGACAGGGGACTACGAGCAGTACTTC. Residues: CASSQEARTGDYEQYF.

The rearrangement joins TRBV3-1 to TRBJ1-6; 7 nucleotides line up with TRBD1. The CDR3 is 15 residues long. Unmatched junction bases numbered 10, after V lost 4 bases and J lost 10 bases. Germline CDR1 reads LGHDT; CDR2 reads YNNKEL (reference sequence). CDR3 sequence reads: CASSPPGTENSPLHF. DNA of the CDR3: TGTGCCAGCAGCCCTCCCGGGACAGAGAACTCACCCCTCCACTTT.

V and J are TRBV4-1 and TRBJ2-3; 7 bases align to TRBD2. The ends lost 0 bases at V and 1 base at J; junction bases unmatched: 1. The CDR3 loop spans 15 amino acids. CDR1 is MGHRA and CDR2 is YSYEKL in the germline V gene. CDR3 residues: CASSQELARTDTQYF. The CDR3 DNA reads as TGCGCCAGCAGCCAAGAACTAGCGCGCACAGATACGCAGTATTTT.

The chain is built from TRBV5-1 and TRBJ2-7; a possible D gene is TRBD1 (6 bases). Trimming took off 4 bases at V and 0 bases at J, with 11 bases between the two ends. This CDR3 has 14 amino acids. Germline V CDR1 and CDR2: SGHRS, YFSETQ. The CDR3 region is CASSEQDSSYEQYF. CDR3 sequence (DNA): TGCGCCAGCAGCGAACAGGACAGCTCCTACGAGCAGTACTTC. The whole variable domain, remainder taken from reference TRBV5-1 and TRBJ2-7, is KAGVTQTPRYLIKTRGQQVTLSCSPISGHRSVSWYQQTPGQGLQFLFEYFSETQRNKGNFPGRFSGRQFSNSRSEMNVSTLELGDSALYLCASSEQDSSYEQYFGPGTRLTVT.